This T cell receptor (beta chain) originates from a study of blood T cell repertoires in COVID-19. Study at large: COVID-19 samples collected from the United States, Italy and Spain covered acute and convalescent phases. T cells, B-cell-depleted T cells, or PBMCs provided the cDNA or gDNA that served as material.

TCRdb's copy holds only in-frame clones and misses some; the assay was immunoSEQ multiplex PCR. The sample shows 86,000 or so clones, around four fifths of them seen only once. The receptor comes from a man between 65 and 85 years old with acute or convalescent COVID-19. The sample comprised peripheral blood.

The DNA for the CDR3 is TGTGCCAGTAGTCTCCCAGGGGGCATCTATGGCTACACCTTC. This gives the protein CASSLPGGIYGYTF. The genes are TRBV19 and TRBJ1-2; 8 bases match TRBD1. With V trimmed by 5 bases and J by 4 bases, 6 bases remained unmatched. The germline CDR1 and CDR2 sequences are LNHDA and SQIVND (reference sequence). The CDR3 has 14 residues.